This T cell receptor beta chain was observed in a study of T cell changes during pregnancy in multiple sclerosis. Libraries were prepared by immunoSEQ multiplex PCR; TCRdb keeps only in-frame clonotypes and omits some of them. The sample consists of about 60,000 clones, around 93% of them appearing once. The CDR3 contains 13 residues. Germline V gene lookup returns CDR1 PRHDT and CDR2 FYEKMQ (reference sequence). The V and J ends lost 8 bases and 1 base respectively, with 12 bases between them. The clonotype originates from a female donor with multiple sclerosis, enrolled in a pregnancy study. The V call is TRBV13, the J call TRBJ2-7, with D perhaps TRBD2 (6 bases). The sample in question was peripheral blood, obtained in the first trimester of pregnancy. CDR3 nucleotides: TGTGCCAGCCGACGAGGGAGGTCCTACGAGCAGTACTTC. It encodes CASRRGRSYEQYF.